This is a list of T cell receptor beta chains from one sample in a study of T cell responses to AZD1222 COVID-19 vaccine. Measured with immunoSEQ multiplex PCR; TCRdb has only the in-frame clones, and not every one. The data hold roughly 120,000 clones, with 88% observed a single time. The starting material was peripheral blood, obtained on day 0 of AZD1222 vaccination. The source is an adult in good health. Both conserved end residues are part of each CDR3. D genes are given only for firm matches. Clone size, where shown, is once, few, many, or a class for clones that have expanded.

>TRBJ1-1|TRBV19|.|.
CASSIPATPNTEAFF
TGTGCCAGTAGTATCCCCGCAACTCCGAACACTGAAGCTTTCTTT
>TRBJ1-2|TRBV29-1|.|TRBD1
CSVNRGLHYGYTF
TGCAGCGTTAACAGGGGGCTGCACTATGGCTACACCTTC
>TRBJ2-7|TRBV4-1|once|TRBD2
CASSQDKASGRTYEQYF
TGCGCCAGCAGCCAAGATAAGGCTAGCGGGAGGACCTACGAGCAGTACTTC
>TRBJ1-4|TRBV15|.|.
CATSRDRGSRTTNEKLFF
TGTGCCACCAGCAGAGATAGAGGGAGTCGTACAACTAATGAAAAACTGTTTTTT
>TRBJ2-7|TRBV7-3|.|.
CASSRSPGYEQYF
TGTGCCAGCAGCCGGAGTCCAGGCTACGAGCAGTACTTC
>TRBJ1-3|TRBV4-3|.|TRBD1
CASSQADRSSGNTIYF
TGCGCCAGCAGCCAAGCGGACAGGTCCTCTGGAAACACCATATATTTT
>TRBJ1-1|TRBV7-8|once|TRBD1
CASSLTRAFPGQGGTEAFF
TGTGCCAGCAGCCTTACCAGAGCATTCCCGGGACAGGGAGGGACTGAAGCTTTCTTT
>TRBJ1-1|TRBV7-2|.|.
CASSPAGVAFF
TGTGCCAGCAGCCCGGCCGGGGTGGCTTTCTTT
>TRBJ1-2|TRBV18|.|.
CASSPSQGRVNYGYTF
TGTGCCAGCTCACCTTCCCAGGGCAGGGTCAACTATGGCTACACCTTC
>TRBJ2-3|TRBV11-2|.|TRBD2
CASSSAGGGTDTQYF
TGTGCCAGCAGCTCGGCGGGGGGCGGCACAGATACGCAGTATTTT
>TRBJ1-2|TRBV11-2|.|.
CASSSLGTAQGYGYTF
TGTGCCAGCAGCTCACTCGGGACGGCCCAGGGCTATGGCTACACCTTC
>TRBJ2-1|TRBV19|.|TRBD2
CASQPLAGGPNEQFF
TGTGCCAGTCAACCTCTTGCGGGAGGGCCCAATGAGCAGTTCTTC
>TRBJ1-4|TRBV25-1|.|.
CASSASGSTNEKLFF
TGTGCCAGCAGTGCCTCAGGATCGACTAATGAAAAACTGTTTTTT
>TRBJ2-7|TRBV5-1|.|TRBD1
CASSLQGWEEQYF
TGCGCCAGCAGCTTACAGGGGTGGGAGGAGCAGTACTTC
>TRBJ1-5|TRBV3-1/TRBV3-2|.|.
CASSWGNNQPQHF
TGTGCCAGCAGTTGGGGTAATAATCAGCCCCAGCATTTT
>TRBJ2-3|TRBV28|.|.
CASSLPGYDTQYF
TGTGCCAGCAGTTTGCCAGGGTACGATACGCAGTATTTT
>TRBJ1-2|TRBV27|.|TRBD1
CASSFLQGALNYGYTF
TGTGCCAGCAGTTTTCTACAGGGGGCGCTGAACTATGGCTACACCTTC
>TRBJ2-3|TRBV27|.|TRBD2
CASSFLAGGTDTQYF
TGTGCCAGCAGTTTTCTAGCGGGAGGAACAGATACGCAGTATTTT
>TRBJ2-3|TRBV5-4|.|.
CASSLGGSRDTQYF
TGTGCCAGCAGCTTGGGGGGCAGTAGGGATACGCAGTATTTT
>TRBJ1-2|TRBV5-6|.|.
CASSLGDGPYTF
TGTGCCAGCAGCCTAGGGGACGGACCTTACACCTTC
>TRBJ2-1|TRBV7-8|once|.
CASSLAAGQGYNEQFF
TGTGCCAGCAGCTTAGCAGCGGGCCAAGGCTACAATGAGCAGTTCTTC
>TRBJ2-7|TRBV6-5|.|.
CASGGFSSYEQYF
TGTGCCAGTGGCGGGTTCAGCTCCTACGAGCAGTACTTC
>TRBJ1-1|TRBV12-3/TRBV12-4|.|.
CASSLSGNTEAFF
TGTGCCAGCAGTTTATCTGGGAACACTGAAGCTTTCTTT